This T cell receptor (beta chain) was found in a study of regulatory T cells in long-lasting Graves disease. The time point was: persistent/refractory GD, antithyroid drugs over 5 years with positive TRAb. RNA from PBMCs was the source of the TCR library. Arm-PCR of CDR3 regions and iRepertoire HTBI primers were the basis on which TCR beta libraries were built. MiXCR, applied by TCRdb to the multiplex PCR reads, yields one record per CDR3 protein. This repertoire shows more than 350,000 distinct CDR3 sequences, around 20% found once; its top ten account for roughly an eighth. This clonotype was counted at least ten times. The CDR3 loop spans 14 amino acids. Looked up from germline, CDR1 is KGHSH and CDR2 is LQKENI. The germline V and J ends were trimmed by 1 base and 0 bases, with 6 bases remaining between them.

The rearrangement uses TRBV18 and TRBJ1-1; no clear D. The source was peripheral blood mononuclear cells (PBMCs), collected when the disease was refractory, from a patient treated with antithyroid drugs. This clonotype was sampled from a female donor with Graves disease. The CDR3 DNA is TGTGCCAGCTCACCACAGGGAGTGAACACTGAAGCTTTCTTT. Protein sequence: CASSPQGVNTEAFF.